Below are 30 T cell receptor beta chains sequenced from a single sample in a study of blood T cell repertoires in COVID-19. Method: immunoSEQ multiplex PCR; TCRdb's copy keeps in-frame clones and lacks some. Among around 500,000 clones listed, approximately 88% were seen once. The sequenced sample consisted of PBMCs or T cells enriched from blood (not recorded which). The receptor set was obtained from a woman aged 40 to 55 who had recovered from COVID-19.

CDR3 amino acids: CASSLEAVPSGSRNNEQFF. CDR3 nucleotide sequence: TGTGCCAGCAGCTTAGAGGCCGTCCCTAGCGGGAGTAGGAACAATGAGCAGTTCTTC. This chain uses TRBV7-2 with TRBJ2-1; 10 bases are shared with TRBD2. V dropped 1 base and J dropped 5; count of bases not matched to a gene: 14. This CDR3 has 19 amino acids. Germline-derived CDR1 and CDR2 are SGHTA and FQGNSA.

The genes are TRBV7-8 and TRBJ2-1; D possibly corresponds to TRBD1 (6 bases). Trimming left V 2 bases short and J 2 bases short, with 13 bases between. CDR1 and CDR2 (germline): SGHVS, FQNEAQ. This CDR3 region has 16 residues. The CDR3 sequence is CASSLLQGLAYNEQFF. In nucleotides, the CDR3 is TGTGCCAGCAGCTTACTACAGGGATTGGCCTACAATGAGCAGTTCTTC.

This sequence joins TRBV25-1 and TRBJ1-1; TRBD1 agrees at 9 bases. This CDR3 has 13 residues. J gave up 12 bases and V 6 bases, and 11 bases lay outside the gene matches. Germline CDR1 MGHDK, CDR2 SYGVNS. The CDR3 sequence is CASREQGAVKTFF. In DNA, the CDR3 is TGTGCCAGCAGAGAACAGGGGGCGGTAAAAACTTTCTTT. The complete variable domain, with remaining parts taken from reference TRBV25-1 and TRBJ1-1, reads EADIYQTPRYLVIGTGKKITLECSQTMGHDKMYWYQQDPGMELHLIHYSYGVNSTEKGDLSSESTVSRIRTEHFPLTLESARPSHTSQYLCASREQGAVKTFFGQGTRLTVV.

The genes are TRBV27 and TRBJ1-2; a weak D match, TRBD1 (6 bases). V was trimmed by 3 bases and J by 2 bases, leaving 7 bases between them. The CDR3 runs 13 residues. The germline CDR1 and CDR2 sequences are MNHEY and SMNVEV (reference sequence). CDR3 DNA: TGTGCCAGCAGTTTTAGGGGGAACTATGGCTACACCTTC. Protein sequence: CASSFRGNYGYTF.

V is TRBV25-1 and J is TRBJ2-1; D might be TRBD2 (5 bases). V lost 5 bases, J lost 11 bases, and 13 bases lay in between. Germline CDR1 is MGHDK and CDR2 is SYGVNS. This CDR3 is built from 12 residues. CDR3 amino acids: CASSLLERKQFF. The DNA for the CDR3 is TGTGCCAGCAGTCTCCTGGAGCGGAAGCAGTTCTTC.

The genes are TRBV2 and TRBJ2-7; no clear D. The CDR3 contains 15 residues. V was shortened by 1 base and J by 3 bases, with 13 bases between the two germline ends. Germline V lookup: CDR1 SNHLY, CDR2 FYNNEI. The CDR3 loop is CASSEGGYLGYEQYF. DNA of the CDR3: TGTGCCAGCAGTGAAGGCGGCTACCTAGGCTACGAGCAGTACTTC.

CDR3 sequence: CASSYGQIPAFF. CDR3 DNA sequence: TGTGCCAGCAGCTATGGACAGATCCCGGCTTTCTTT. The chain uses TRBV6-5 and TRBJ1-1; perhaps TRBD1 as D (6 bases). The CDR3 extends over 12 amino acids. Trimming took off 6 bases at V and 11 bases at J, with 16 bases between the two ends. Germline V gene sequence: CDR1 MNHEY, CDR2 SVGAGI.

This sequence joins TRBV9 and TRBJ1-2; D unresolved. The CDR3 runs to 12 residues. The germline V and J ends were trimmed by 2 bases and 3 bases, with 5 bases remaining between them. Germline loops: CDR1 SGDLS, CDR2 YYNGEE. In nucleotides, the CDR3 is TGTGCCAGCAGCGTTTCGGACTATGGCTACACCTTC. Protein sequence: CASSVSDYGYTF.

The chain joins TRBV5-6 to TRBJ2-5; TRBD1 matches 7 bases. Looked up from germline, CDR1 is SGHDT and CDR2 is YYEEEE. V trimming: 4 bases; J trimming: 4 bases; junction bases outside the gene matches: 7. This CDR3 comprises 14 residues. The CDR3 bases are TGTGCCAGCAGCCCCGACAGGGAAGGAGAGACCCAGTACTTC. Translated, it gives CASSPDREGETQYF.

The chain combines TRBV11-3 with TRBJ2-5, with 7 bases lining up with TRBD2. Trimming took 1 base from V and 2 from J; bases not matched to a gene: 10. From germline, CDR1 is SGHNT and CDR2 YENEEA. CDR3 length: 17 amino acids. The CDR3: CASSLGPASGNQETQYF. The CDR3 nucleotides are TGTGCCAGCAGCTTAGGTCCGGCTAGCGGAAATCAAGAGACCCAGTACTTC.

V usage is TRBV11-2 and J usage is TRBJ2-7; maybe TRBD1 (5 bases). V was clipped by 3 bases and J by 2 bases, with 11 bases between them. Germline V CDR1 and CDR2: SGHAT, FQNNGV. The CDR3 length is 14 residues. The CDR3 DNA is TGTGCCAGCAGCTTTTCCAGGGTCCCCTACGAGCAGTACTTC. Translating it yields CASSFSRVPYEQYF.

The chain uses TRBV4-1 and TRBJ2-7; TRBD2 might be the D (6 bases). Germline V CDR1 and CDR2: MGHRA, YSYEKL. The CDR3 contains 14 residues. The V end was cut by 3 bases, the J end by 0 bases, with 9 bases between. CDR3 region: CASSHPGLSYEQYF. The CDR3 DNA follows: TGCGCCAGCAGCCACCCGGGACTCTCCTACGAGCAGTACTTC.

The chain links TRBV6-5 to TRBJ1-1, with no clear D. Trimming removed 6 bases at V and 0 bases at J, with 8 bases between. Germline CDR1 and CDR2: MNHEY and SVGAGI. The CDR3 has 13 amino acids. The CDR3 nucleotides read TGTGCCAGCAGCGTAACAGTGAACACTGAAGCTTTCTTT. This codes for CASSVTVNTEAFF.

This CDR3 is CASSKVSYEQYF. The CDR3, as DNA: TGTGCCAGCAGCAAAGTCTCGTACGAGCAGTACTTC. This sequence joins TRBV21-1 and TRBJ2-7; TRBD2, the D gene given by the table, was not confirmed from the DNA. TRBV21-1 is a recognized pseudogene. This CDR3 has 12 amino acids.

The J gene is TRBJ2-5, the V gene TRBV25-1, with D uncertain. The CDR3 consists of 16 residues. Trimming took 4 bases from V and 6 from J, leaving 21 bases between them. Germline V gene data show CDR1 as MGHDK and CDR2 as SYGVNS. CDR3 protein: CASSGPFRGERKTQYF. The CDR3 nucleotides read TGTGCCAGCAGTGGACCGTTTAGAGGTGAAAGAAAGACCCAGTACTTC.

The chain is built from TRBV7-9 and TRBJ1-5, with D perhaps matching TRBD1 (6 bases). V was trimmed by 5 bases and J by 0 bases, leaving 11 bases between them. The CDR3 has 15 residues. Germline V CDR1 and CDR2: SEHNR, FQNEAQ (reference sequence). CDR3 region: CASSPGGISNQPQHF. The CDR3 nucleotides read TGTGCCAGCAGCCCTGGGGGCATTAGCAATCAGCCCCAGCATTTT.

The rearrangement joins TRBV6-5 to TRBJ2-7; D gene ambiguous. CDR3 size: 12 residues. V was trimmed by 5 bases and J by 6 bases, leaving 11 bases between them. CDR1 is MNHEY and CDR2 is SVGAGI in the germline V gene. For the CDR3, the DNA is TGTGCCAGCAGTATGTCTAGAGGCGAGCAGTACTTC. Its translation: CASSMSRGEQYF.

The count of this clone is one. V gene TRBV4-3 combines with J gene TRBJ1-2, with 7 bases lining up with TRBD1. From germline, CDR1 is LGHNA and CDR2 YSLEER. This CDR3 is 14 amino acids long. V gave up 0 bases and J gave up 10 bases; unmatched junction bases: 8. In DNA form, the CDR3 reads TGCGCCAGCAGCCAAGATATTTTAGGGACAGCCTACACCTTC. Its translation: CASSQDILGTAYTF.

The V gene is TRBV2, the J gene TRBJ1-6, with 8 bases aligning to TRBD1. The CDR3 contains 14 residues. Germline V gene lookup returns CDR1 SNHLY and CDR2 FYNNEI. V trimming: 3 bases; J trimming: 10 bases; junction bases outside the gene matches: 5. The DNA of the CDR3 is TGTGCCAGCAGTGATAAGGACAGGGCCTCACCCCTCCACTTT. It translates to CASSDKDRASPLHF.

J is TRBJ1-4 and V is TRBV19; no reliable D call. Trimming removed 7 bases from V and 6 bases from J, with 12 bases in between. Germline values: CDR1 LNHDA, CDR2 SQIVND (reference sequence). CDR3 length: 13 residues. The CDR3 protein is CASKRLSDEKLFF. As DNA, the CDR3 is TGTGCCAGTAAGAGGCTTTCGGATGAAAAACTGTTTTTT. The full variable domain, in which reference TRBV19 and TRBJ1-4 provide the parts outside the CDR3, is DGGITQSPKYLFRKEGQNVTLSCEQNLNHDAMYWYRQDPGQGLRLIYYSQIVNDFQKGDIAEGYSVSREKKESFPLTVTSAQKNPTAFYLCASKRLSDEKLFFGSGTQLSVL.

CDR3 amino acids: CAISGQGYETQYF. In DNA, the CDR3 is TGTGCCATCAGTGGACAGGGGTACGAGACCCAGTACTTC. The chain employs TRBV10-3 and TRBJ2-5; 8 bases match TRBD1. The junction had 3 bases not matched to a gene; V was cut back by 4 bases and J by 5 bases. Germline assignment: CDR1 ENHRY and CDR2 SYGVKD. The CDR3 has 13 residues.

The rearrangement joins TRBV11-3 to TRBJ1-1, with TRBD1 matching 7 bases. The CDR3 loop spans 14 amino acids. V lost 1 base, J lost 5 bases, and 4 bases stayed unmatched. Per the germline V gene, CDR1 is SGHNT and CDR2 is YENEEA. The CDR3 bases are TGTGCCAGCAGCTTAGGACAGGGTCGAACTGAAGCTTTCTTT. As protein: CASSLGQGRTEAFF.

The chain has TRBV19 and TRBJ1-1; D is undetermined. CDR1 is LNHDA, CDR2 SQIVND, per germline (reference sequence). This CDR3 comprises 12 residues. Trimming left V 4 bases short and J 11 bases short, with 14 bases between. The CDR3 nucleotides read TGTGCCAGTAGTAATTTTACGCTTCGGGCTTTCTTT. It encodes CASSNFTLRAFF. The full variable domain, completed using reference TRBV19 and TRBJ1-1, is DGGITQSPKYLFRKEGQNVTLSCEQNLNHDAMYWYRQDPGQGLRLIYYSQIVNDFQKGDIAEGYSVSREKKESFPLTVTSAQKNPTAFYLCASSNFTLRAFFGQGTRLTVV.

The rearrangement joins TRBV6-5 to TRBJ1-1, with TRBD1 identical over 7 bases. Germline V gene data show CDR1 as MNHEY and CDR2 as SVGAGI. The J segment lost 4 bases and the V segment lost 6 bases, leaving 5 bases of the junction unmatched. This CDR3 region has 13 residues. In DNA form, the CDR3 reads TGTGCCAGCAGAAACAGGGGTTTCACTGAAGCTTTCTTT. Protein sequence: CASRNRGFTEAFF.

The chain employs TRBV5-6 and TRBJ1-2; perhaps TRBD1 as D (6 bases). The CDR3 has 14 amino acids. Germline V gene lookup returns CDR1 SGHDT and CDR2 YYEEEE. V lost 0 bases to trimming and J lost 4 bases, with 10 bases between them. CDR3 amino acids: CASSLGDTFYGYTF. The CDR3 DNA reads TGTGCCAGCAGCTTGGGGGACACCTTCTATGGCTACACCTTC.

The chain is built from TRBV7-2 and TRBJ2-5; D unresolved. The length of the CDR3 is 13 residues. Germline values: CDR1 SGHTA, CDR2 FQGNSA. The ends were cut back, 2 bases at V and 5 bases at J, with 9 bases in the middle. CDR3 sequence reads: CASSLTPRETQYF. CDR3 nucleotides: TGTGCCAGCAGCTTAACCCCGCGGGAGACCCAGTACTTC.

The chain uses TRBV29-1 and TRBJ1-1; 10 nucleotides agree with TRBD1. The CDR3 extends over 14 amino acids. Germline V lookup: CDR1 SQVTM, CDR2 ANQGSEA. J lost 1 base, V lost 8 bases, and 7 bases had no gene match. The CDR3 nucleotides read TGCAGCTCTGGGGGGGACAGGGGGAACACTGAAGCTTTCTTT. This codes for CSSGGDRGNTEAFF.

The chain joins TRBV19 to TRBJ1-2, with no clear D. The V end lost 5 bases, the J end lost 8 bases, and 15 bases lay between the germline ends. This CDR3 has 13 residues. The V gene's germline CDR1 is LNHDA and CDR2 SQIVND (reference sequence). CDR3 coding DNA: TGTGCCAGTAGTGTCGCAGGCAAGCTGGGCTACACCTTC. Protein: CASSVAGKLGYTF. The variable domain in full, completed from reference TRBV19 and TRBJ1-2, reads DGGITQSPKYLFRKEGQNVTLSCEQNLNHDAMYWYRQDPGQGLRLIYYSQIVNDFQKGDIAEGYSVSREKKESFPLTVTSAQKNPTAFYLCASSVAGKLGYTFGSGTRLTVV.

The CDR3 loop is CASSSLGQAGEQFF. DNA for the CDR3: TGCGCCAGCAGCTCGCTCGGACAGGCGGGTGAGCAGTTCTTC. This chain connects TRBV5-1 to TRBJ2-1, with 7 bases matching TRBD1. The CDR3 sequence is 14 residues long. The junction had 9 bases not matched to a gene; V was cut back by 3 bases and J by 9 bases. Germline V CDR1 and CDR2: SGHRS, YFSETQ. Full variable domain (rest looked up from reference TRBV5-1 and TRBJ2-1): KAGVTQTPRYLIKTRGQQVTLSCSPISGHRSVSWYQQTPGQGLQFLFEYFSETQRNKGNFPGRFSGRQFSNSRSEMNVSTLELGDSALYLCASSSLGQAGEQFFGPGTRLTVL.

The chain couples TRBV25-1 to TRBJ1-6; D call uncertain. The V end lost 3 bases, the J end lost 9 bases, and 15 bases lay between the germline ends. The CDR3 totals 15 residues. CDR1 and CDR2 (germline): MGHDK, SYGVNS. This chain's CDR3 is CASSDRIGGSSPLHF. DNA of the CDR3: TGTGCCAGCAGTGATCGAATTGGAGGTAGTTCACCCCTCCACTTT. Supplemented by reference TRBV25-1 and TRBJ1-6, the full variable domain reads EADIYQTPRYLVIGTGKKITLECSQTMGHDKMYWYQQDPGMELHLIHYSYGVNSTEKGDLSSESTVSRIRTEHFPLTLESARPSHTSQYLCASSDRIGGSSPLHFGNGTRLTVT.